The 26 T cell receptor beta chains reported below all come from one sample, sequenced in a study of T-cell reconstitution after alpha-beta-depleted transplantation in children. A library of TCRbeta sequences, prepared with unique molecular identifiers, was generated. TCRdb re-called the PCR reads through MiXCR, storing one row per CDR3 protein. Counted here are about 200,000 distinct CDR3 sequences, 6.3% occurring once; the ten biggest clones make up 4.5%. The material sequenced was PBMCs, taken before TCRalphabeta/CD19-depleted stem cell transplant. Receptor source: a girl under three years old with combined immunodeficiency, due to receive a stem cell transplant.

This clonotype was observed a handful of times. This sequence joins TRBV13 and TRBJ2-5, with 7 bases lining up with TRBD1. CDR1 and CDR2 (germline): PRHDT, FYEKMQ (reference sequence). J was trimmed by 1 base and V by 5 bases; bases with no gene match: 7. This CDR3 has 15 residues. This CDR3 is CASSPTGVSQETQYF. The CDR3 DNA reads TGTGCCAGCAGCCCCACAGGGGTGAGCCAAGAGACCCAGTACTTC.

This clonotype was recorded many times. The chain joins TRBV7-3 to TRBJ2-1; TRBD1 or TRBD2 may be the D gene (6 bases each). V lost 5 bases to trimming and J lost 8 bases, with 16 bases between them. The germline V gene encodes CDR1 SGHTA and CDR2 FQGTGA. The CDR3 contains 14 residues. The CDR3 region has the DNA TGTGCCAGCAGCCCGTTAGGGGGGACCGATGAGCAGTTCTTC. Its translation is CASSPLGGTDEQFF.

The J gene is TRBJ2-5, the V gene TRBV7-2; D is unclear. The CDR3 sequence is 12 residues long. With 5 bases removed from V and 5 bases from J, the gap between germline ends came to 9 bases. Germline CDR1 is SGHTA and CDR2 is FQGNSA. The CDR3 spells CASSRPTETQYF. In DNA, the CDR3 is TGTGCCAGCAGCCGTCCCACGGAGACCCAGTACTTC.

This clonotype has at least ten counts. This chain uses TRBV9 with TRBJ2-6, with unresolved D. The CDR3 runs 15 residues. Between the trimmed V and J ends, which lost 0 bases and 0 bases, there was a span of 4 bases. Germline CDR1 and CDR2: SGDLS and YYNGEE. CDR3: CASSVDLSGANVLTF. The CDR3 DNA reads as TGTGCCAGCAGCGTAGATCTCTCTGGGGCCAACGTCCTGACTTTC.

This clonotype was seen many times. The V and J genes are TRBV29-1 and TRBJ2-4; D possibly matches TRBD1 or TRBD2 (5 bases each). Germline V lookup: CDR1 SQVTM, CDR2 ANQGSEA. The CDR3 runs to 14 residues. The V gene lost 6 bases and the J gene lost 6 bases, with 18 bases spanning the gap. DNA for the CDR3: TGCAGCGTCGCCGGGACGTTCTACGGAAACATTCAGTACTTC. It encodes CSVAGTFYGNIQYF. The full variable domain, its missing parts supplied by reference TRBV29-1 and TRBJ2-4, is SAVISQKPSRDICQRGTSLTIQCQVDSQVTMMFWYRQQPGQSLTLIATANQGSEATYESGFVIDKFPISRPNLTFSTLTVSNMSPEDSSIYLCSVAGTFYGNIQYFGAGTRLSVL.

This clonotype was seen ten or more times. At one end the junction does not follow the germline gene, possibly because of a read error. V gene TRBV13 combines with J gene TRBJ2-2; the match to TRBD2 covers 7 bases. The CDR3 length is 14 residues. Germline loops: CDR1 PRHDT, CDR2 FYEKMQ (reference sequence). CDR3 in amino acids: CASSLGLSGIGELF. The CDR3 DNA reads as TGTGCCAGCAGCTTAGGCCTGAGCGGGATTGGGGAGCTGTTT. The full variable domain, completed using reference TRBV13 and TRBJ2-2, is AAGVIQSPRHLIKEKRETATLKCYPIPRHDTVYWYQQGPGQDPQFLISFYEKMQSDKGSIPDRFSAQQFSDYHSELNMSSLELGDSALYFCASSLGLSGIGELFGEGSRLTVL.

The table lists this clonotype with many counts. The chain employs TRBV7-6 and TRBJ2-5, with 9 bases matching TRBD2. This CDR3 contains 15 residues. J lost 4 bases, V lost 4 bases, and 7 bases had no gene match. Germline assignment: CDR1 SGHVS and CDR2 FNYEAQ. Written as DNA, the CDR3 is TGTGCCAGCAGCTCCACCCCACTAGCGGGAGAGACCCAGTACTTC. This translates into CASSSTPLAGETQYF.

This clonotype was observed many times. The chain joins TRBV28 to TRBJ2-5; weak D call: TRBD1 (5 bases). The CDR3 is 14 amino acids. V lost 3 bases and J lost 2, with 10 bases in between. In germline, CDR1 is MDHEN, CDR2 SYDVKM. The CDR3 DNA reads TGTGCCAGCAGTTTGGGGCTGCAACAAGAGACCCAGTACTTC. It codes for CASSLGLQQETQYF.

This clonotype occurred many times. The rearrangement links TRBV27 to TRBJ2-5, with D perhaps matching TRBD1 or TRBD2 (5 bases each). Trimming left V 5 bases short and J 4 bases short, with 23 bases between. The CDR3 consists of 17 residues. Germline CDR1 is MNHEY and CDR2 is SMNVEV (reference sequence). CDR3: CASSTSLGASMGETQYF. The DNA of the CDR3 is TGTGCCAGCAGTACCTCTCTCGGGGCTTCGATGGGAGAGACCCAGTACTTC.

This clonotype was detected ten times or more. The rearrangement links TRBV6-5 to TRBJ2-7; no clear D gene. The CDR3 contains 16 residues. Trimming pared 6 bases from V and 0 bases from J, leaving 18 bases between. In germline, CDR1 is MNHEY, CDR2 SVGAGI. CDR3 amino acids: CASSLLVAPSSYEQYF. CDR3 DNA: TGTGCCAGCAGCCTCCTGGTAGCCCCAAGCTCCTACGAGCAGTACTTC.

There are a few counts of this clonotype. The chain carries TRBV5-5 and TRBJ2-7, with TRBD1 identical over 7 bases. CDR1 and CDR2 (germline): SGHKS, YYEKEE (reference sequence). Trimming took 3 bases from V and 4 from J; bases not matched to a gene: 7. The CDR3 is made up of 14 amino acids. CDR3 residues: CASSSGTVEYEQYF. Here the CDR3 DNA reads TGTGCCAGCAGCTCCGGGACAGTGGAGTACGAGCAGTACTTC.

The sample holds many counts of this clonotype. The chain has TRBV7-2 and TRBJ2-3; 8 bases are shared with TRBD1. V dropped 5 bases and J dropped 5; count of bases not matched to a gene: 9. The length of the CDR3 is 15 residues. Per germline, CDR1 SGHTA and CDR2 FQGNSA. The CDR3 DNA reads as TGTGCCAGCAGCCCCTCAGGGGGCGCGGGAGATACGCAGTATTTT. Encoded protein: CASSPSGGAGDTQYF.

This clonotype was found many times. The chain is built from TRBV13 and TRBJ2-3; D is undetermined. V was cut by 4 bases and J by 6 bases, with 14 bases left in between. CDR3 length: 14 amino acids. Germline V gives CDR1 PRHDT, CDR2 FYEKMQ (reference sequence). The CDR3 loop is CASSYRRNRDTQYF. Here the CDR3 DNA reads TGTGCCAGCAGCTATAGACGGAACCGGGATACGCAGTATTTT.

This clonotype was recorded at least ten times. The chain uses TRBV20-1 and TRBJ2-4; TRBD2 matches 12 bases. V shed 3 bases and J 7 bases; nucleotides not matched to a gene: 13. CDR1 is DFQATT, CDR2 SNEGSKA, per germline (reference sequence). The CDR3 runs to 17 residues. The CDR3 DNA follows: TGCAGTGCTAGGCCGGGACTAGCGGGCCCCGGGAGCAACATTCAGTACTTC. Translating it yields CSARPGLAGPGSNIQYF.

This clonotype came up many times. The V call is TRBV10-3, the J call TRBJ2-7; 11 positions agree with TRBD1. V was pared by 9 bases and J by 5 bases, with 9 bases of the junction left unmatched. The CDR3 is 14 residues long. Germline V lookup: CDR1 ENHRY, CDR2 SYGVKD. The CDR3 is CAISRTGGRDEQYF. The CDR3 region has the DNA TGTGCCATATCCAGGACAGGGGGCAGGGACGAGCAGTACTTC.

This clonotype was counted ten times or more. The DNA of the CDR3 is TGTGCCATCAGTGACATCGTCTTCCTGGACCCCCCGTACAATGAGCAGTTCTTC. Translation: CAISDIVFLDPPYNEQFF. This chain links TRBV10-3 with TRBJ2-1; D is unresolved. From germline, CDR1 is ENHRY and CDR2 SYGVKD. Trimming stripped 3 bases from V and 4 bases from J, with 22 bases between. The CDR3 is 18 residues long.

This clonotype was observed at least ten times. The chain recombines TRBV7-8 with TRBJ2-5; D remains unclear. With 5 bases removed from V and 5 bases from J, the gap between germline ends came to 9 bases. CDR1 and CDR2 (germline): SGHVS, FQNEAQ. The CDR3 extends over 12 amino acids. This chain's CDR3 is CASSLMRETQYF. Written as DNA, the CDR3 is TGTGCCAGCAGCCTGATGCGTGAGACCCAGTACTTC.

This clonotype was seen many times. The chain combines TRBV20-1 with TRBJ2-1, with 9 bases fitting TRBD2. The CDR3 has 14 residues. Germline CDR1 reads DFQATT; CDR2 reads SNEGSKA (reference sequence). V dropped 4 bases and J dropped 4; count of bases not matched to a gene: 5. In DNA, the CDR3 is TGCAGTGCTATAGCGGGGGCCACATACAATGAGCAGTTCTTC. This encodes CSAIAGATYNEQFF.

This clonotype was seen at least ten times. The chain combines TRBV19 with TRBJ2-3; TRBD1 agrees at 11 bases. Trimming cost V 0 bases and J 2 bases; bases outside gene matches: 7. Germline assignment: CDR1 LNHDA and CDR2 SQIVND (reference sequence). The CDR3 is 18 residues long. CDR3 region: CASSIDWDRGTNTDTQYF. The DNA for the CDR3 is TGTGCCAGTAGTATAGATTGGGACAGGGGGACTAACACAGATACGCAGTATTTT.

This clonotype was counted at least ten times. The gene calls are TRBV20-1 and TRBJ1-2, with D possibly TRBD1 on 6 matching bases. CDR3 size: 15 residues. Germline V lookup: CDR1 DFQATT, CDR2 SNEGSKA (reference sequence). V dropped 0 bases and J dropped 1 base, with 12 bases sitting between them. The CDR3 bases are TGCAGTGCTAGAGATGTTTCAGGGGATAACTATGGCTACACCTTC. Amino acid sequence: CSARDVSGDNYGYTF.

In this sample, this clonotype turned up many times. The chain is built from TRBV20-1 and TRBJ1-3, with D unclear. This CDR3 comprises 18 residues. Germline CDR1 and CDR2: DFQATT and SNEGSKA (reference sequence). V was trimmed by 1 base and J by 4 bases, leaving 23 bases between them. The CDR3 spells CSARGPPVRRPEGNTIYF. The CDR3 region has the DNA TGCAGTGCTAGAGGCCCCCCGGTGCGAAGGCCAGAGGGAAACACCATATATTTT.

CDR3 region: CSVEWEDNEQFF. CDR3 nucleotide sequence: TGCAGCGTTGAATGGGAGGACAATGAGCAGTTCTTC. V and J are TRBV29-1 and TRBJ2-1, with D possibly TRBD2 on 6 matching bases. This CDR3 region has 12 residues. V was clipped by 2 bases and J by 5 bases, with 7 bases between them. Per the germline V gene, CDR1 is SQVTM and CDR2 is ANQGSEA.

This clonotype was picked up many times. The genes are TRBV5-1 and TRBJ2-7; D perhaps matches TRBD1 (6 bases). V was clipped by 3 bases and J by 3 bases, with 19 bases between them. The CDR3 runs 16 residues. From germline, CDR1 is SGHRS and CDR2 YFSETQ. The DNA of the CDR3 is TGCGCCAGCAGCTGGACAGTTCCCCTAGGTGGCTACGAGCAGTACTTC. Translation gives CASSWTVPLGGYEQYF.

The chain combines TRBV30 with TRBJ2-1, with 8 bases identical to TRBD1. The length of the CDR3 is 11 residues. With V trimmed by 7 bases and J by 7 bases, 3 bases remained unmatched. In germline, CDR1 is GTSNPN, CDR2 SVGIG (reference sequence). The chain's CDR3 is CASYRGNEQFF. The CDR3 DNA sequence: TGTGCCTCGTACAGGGGGAATGAGCAGTTCTTC.

In this sample, this clonotype turned up many times. The CDR3 nucleotides read TGTGCCACGGGAGGGCCGCCAGATACGCAGTATTTT. Amino acid sequence: CATGGPPDTQYF. The V gene is TRBV19, the J gene TRBJ2-3, with 8 bases that match TRBD2. The V gene end was trimmed by 10 bases and the J gene end by 4 bases; junction bases not matched to a gene: 4. The CDR3 totals 12 residues. Per the germline V gene, CDR1 is LNHDA and CDR2 is SQIVND (reference sequence).

This clonotype was counted many times. The chain links TRBV4-3 to TRBJ2-1, with D perhaps TRBD1 (5 bases). The CDR3 is 13 amino acids. Germline CDR1 is LGHNA and CDR2 is YSLEER. V lost 4 bases and J 7 bases, leaving 11 bases between the germline ends. For the CDR3, the DNA is TGCGCCAGCAGCCTTGTAAGGGGAAATGAGCAGTTCTTC. Protein product: CASSLVRGNEQFF.